The 32 T cell receptor beta chains below were found in one sample sequenced in a study of Graves' ophthalmopathy and Graves' hyperthyroidism. Amplification from RNA transcripts yielded the TCR beta CDR3 regions. HTBI primers were employed in first-round RT-PCR, then a second-round multiplex PCR followed. Each CDR3 protein is one row after TCRdb ran MiXCR on the multiplex PCR reads. This table has 220,000 or so distinct CDR3 sequences, approximately 21% appearing once. The sample was peripheral blood. Receptor source: a woman between 50 and 59 years old with Graves' ophthalmopathy.

This clonotype was counted ten times or more. The chain employs TRBV20-1 and TRBJ2-7; D might be TRBD2 (5 bases). Trimming shortened V by 0 bases and J by 5 bases, and 14 bases separated the two germline ends. Per the germline V gene, CDR1 is DFQATT and CDR2 is SNEGSKA (reference sequence). The CDR3 totals 14 residues. The CDR3 bases are TGCAGTGCTAGAGATCGGCCTAGCCCTCACGAGCAGTACTTC. Its protein is CSARDRPSPHEQYF.

This clonotype was seen many times. The chain combines TRBV2 with TRBJ2-7, with TRBD2 matching over 11 bases. V was clipped by 6 bases and J by 3 bases; unmatched bases: 4. The germline CDR1 and CDR2 sequences are SNHLY and FYNNEI. The CDR3 sequence is 14 residues long. The CDR3 is CASSTGTSGYEQYF. The CDR3 bases are TGTGCCAGCAGCACCGGGACTAGCGGCTACGAGCAGTACTTC.

This clonotype was observed many times. This sequence joins TRBV6-5 and TRBJ1-3; D is possibly TRBD1 (5 bases). The V end was cut by 6 bases, the J end by 0 bases, with 15 bases between. Per the germline V gene, CDR1 is MNHEY and CDR2 is SVGAGI. This CDR3 contains 16 residues. This CDR3 is CASSKEGVPSGNTIYF. Here the CDR3 DNA reads TGTGCCAGCAGCAAGGAAGGGGTTCCCTCTGGAAACACCATATATTTT.

This clonotype was seen ten or more times. The chain employs TRBV9 and TRBJ2-5; no firm D call. With 0 bases removed from V and 5 bases from J, the gap between germline ends came to 17 bases. CDR3 length equals 16 residues. Germline V CDR1 and CDR2: SGDLS, YYNGEE. This chain's CDR3 is CASSVATSPSLETQYF. The DNA of the CDR3 is TGTGCCAGCAGCGTAGCTACGAGCCCTTCGTTGGAGACCCAGTACTTC.

This clonotype was seen many times. The chain couples TRBV6-5 to TRBJ1-3, with 9 positions matching TRBD1. The CDR3 consists of 16 residues. Germline V lookup: CDR1 MNHEY, CDR2 SVGAGI. Trimming cost V 2 bases and J 7 bases; bases outside gene matches: 9. The CDR3 sequence: CASSYTTGGGRNTIYF. In DNA, the CDR3 is TGTGCCAGCAGTTACACAACAGGGGGCGGGCGGAACACCATATATTTT.

This clonotype has a count of ten or more. The chain carries TRBV20-1 and TRBJ2-7; 13 nucleotides match TRBD2. Trimming cost V 3 bases and J 5 bases; bases outside gene matches: 7. The germline V gene has CDR1 DFQATT and CDR2 SNEGSKA (reference sequence). This CDR3 contains 15 residues. CDR3 sequence (DNA): TGCAGTGCTAGTACTAGCGGGAGGGCCTTCCACGAGCAGTACTTC. The encoded protein is CSASTSGRAFHEQYF.

Many counts were recorded for this clonotype. V usage is TRBV12-3 or TRBV12-4 and J usage is TRBJ1-1, with D possibly being TRBD1 (6 bases). Trimming cost V 4 bases and J 0 bases, with 15 bases left between them. This CDR3 has 16 amino acids. Here the CDR3 reads CASSYGRGSVNTEAFF. CDR3 in DNA: TGTGCCAGCAGTTACGGCAGGGGTTCGGTGAACACTGAAGCTTTCTTT.

This clonotype was seen ten or more times. The rearrangement joins TRBV6-5 to TRBJ1-1, with D unclear. The CDR3 spans 12 residues. Germline CDR1 MNHEY, CDR2 SVGAGI. The germline V and J ends were trimmed by 8 bases and 9 bases, with 16 bases remaining between them. The CDR3 DNA is TGTGCCAGCGAGCAGAGGGAGAGTCAAGCTTTCTTT. Amino acids: CASEQRESQAFF.

The gene calls are TRBV5-6 and TRBJ2-7; the D call may be TRBD1 or TRBD2 (5 bases each). The CDR3 runs to 14 residues. V gave up 4 bases and J gave up 3 bases, with 14 bases separating them. The V gene's germline CDR1 is SGHDT and CDR2 YYEEEE. The CDR3 bases are TGTGCCAGCAGCCCTCCGGGGCCATACTACGAGCAGTACTTC. Translated, it gives CASSPPGPYYEQYF.

This clonotype was counted many times. This rearrangement joins TRBV20-1 to TRBJ2-7; unclear D gene. This CDR3 comprises 12 residues. Per germline, CDR1 DFQATT and CDR2 SNEGSKA (reference sequence). The V and J ends lost 2 bases and 2 bases respectively, with 7 bases between them. The CDR3 DNA follows: TGCAGTGCTAGAAAACTCGCCTACGAGCAGTACTTC. Its protein product is CSARKLAYEQYF.

The chain employs TRBV10-1 and TRBJ2-5, with unresolved D. This CDR3 contains 13 residues. V was shortened by 3 bases and J by 2 bases, with 7 bases between the two germline ends. Per the germline V gene, CDR1 is WNHNN and CDR2 is SYGVQD (reference sequence). Written as DNA, the CDR3 is TGCGCCAGCAGTGACGGCTTTCAAGAGACCCAGTACTTC. Its protein is CASSDGFQETQYF.

This clonotype was seen at least ten times. In DNA form, the CDR3 reads TGTGCCAGCAGCCAAGTGTATGGTGTCGCTACTGAAGCTTTCTTT. It translates to CASSQVYGVATEAFF. The chain links TRBV14 to TRBJ1-1; D is uncertain. Germline V gives CDR1 SGHDN, CDR2 FVKESK. The CDR3 is 15 residues long. With 1 base removed from V and 5 bases from J, the gap between germline ends came to 14 bases.

This clonotype was observed many times. The CDR3 protein is CASSDGQQKRIQYF. The CDR3 nucleotides are TGTGCCAGCAGTGACGGACAGCAGAAAAGAATTCAGTACTTC. The J gene is TRBJ2-4, the V gene TRBV6-2 or TRBV6-3, with D maybe TRBD1 (6 bases). The germline CDR1 and CDR2 sequences are MNHEY and SVGEGT. With 5 bases removed from V and 10 bases from J, the gap between germline ends came to 18 bases. This CDR3 spans 14 amino acids.

This clonotype occurred a few times. The chain recombines TRBV12-3 or TRBV12-4 with TRBJ1-5; D gene uncertain. V was trimmed by 6 bases and J by 9 bases, leaving 15 bases between them. This CDR3 has 13 amino acids. The CDR3 DNA sequence: TGTGCCAGCAGGAGAGACGGGGATCGGCCCCAGCATTTT. This gives the protein CASRRDGDRPQHF.

The V gene is TRBV12-3 or TRBV12-4, the J gene TRBJ2-5, with TRBD2 identical over 11 bases. This CDR3 has 15 amino acids. With 3 bases clipped from V and 7 bases from J, the junction kept 7 bases outside the gene matches. In nucleotides, the CDR3 is TGTGCCAGCAGTTTGGATAGCGGGGGGGCGGTGACCCAGTACTTC. As protein: CASSLDSGGAVTQYF.

There are many counts of this clonotype. This rearrangement joins TRBV24-1 to TRBJ2-4, with 9 bases matching TRBD1. CDR1 is KGHDR and CDR2 is SFDVKD in the germline V gene. CDR3 length equals 14 residues. V shed 7 bases, J shed 7 bases, and the junction held 7 bases outside the gene matches. CDR3 DNA sequence: TGTGCCACCAGCACCGGGACAGGGTGGAACATTCAGTACTTC. Translating it yields CATSTGTGWNIQYF.

This clonotype came up many times. The chain carries TRBV6-1 and TRBJ1-5; no reliable D call. The CDR3 spans 16 residues. The V gene lost 1 base and the J gene lost 0 bases, with 10 bases spanning the gap. Germline V CDR1 and CDR2: MNHNS, SASEGT. The CDR3 sequence: CASSEGAVYSNQPQHF. The DNA of the CDR3 is TGTGCCAGCAGTGAAGGTGCGGTCTATAGCAATCAGCCCCAGCATTTT.

This clonotype was counted at least ten times. The chain couples TRBV12-3 or TRBV12-4 to TRBJ1-1, with TRBD1 as a possible D gene (6 bases). Trimming took off 8 bases at V and 4 bases at J, with 17 bases between the two ends. The CDR3 is 14 amino acids. The CDR3 here is CASARGARGTEAFF. As DNA, the CDR3 is TGTGCCAGCGCTAGGGGGGCACGGGGCACTGAAGCTTTCTTT.

This clonotype was seen at least ten times. V usage is TRBV5-6 and J usage is TRBJ2-5; 8 bases match TRBD2. CDR1 SGHDT and CDR2 YYEEEE come from the germline V gene. The CDR3 sequence is 14 residues long. The V gene end was trimmed by 4 bases and the J gene end by 3 bases; junction bases not matched to a gene: 5. The CDR3 reads CASSPQAGEETQYF. The CDR3 DNA sequence: TGTGCCAGCAGCCCACAAGCGGGAGAAGAGACCCAGTACTTC.

Ten or more counts support this clonotype. The chain uses TRBV7-2 and TRBJ2-5, with D unresolved. The CDR3 runs to 14 residues. V lost 1 base to trimming and J lost 2 bases, with 8 bases between them. The germline V gene has CDR1 SGHTA and CDR2 FQGNSA. The CDR3 protein is CASSLVGSQETQYF. CDR3 DNA: TGTGCCAGCAGCTTAGTAGGGTCTCAAGAGACCCAGTACTTC.

This clonotype was observed many times. This sequence joins TRBV24-1 and TRBJ2-2, with TRBD2 matching 9 bases. The CDR3 is 16 amino acids. V lost 3 bases, J lost 7 bases, and 8 bases stayed unmatched. Germline V CDR1 and CDR2: KGHDR, SFDVKD. CDR3 protein: CATSDRLAGRDGELFF. DNA for the CDR3: TGTGCCACCAGTGATAGGCTAGCGGGGAGAGACGGGGAGCTGTTTTTT.

This clonotype was recorded many times. The V call is TRBV11-2, the J call TRBJ2-5, with D possibly being TRBD1 (5 bases). From germline, CDR1 is SGHAT and CDR2 FQNNGV. There are 17 residues in the CDR3. Trimming shortened V by 5 bases and J by 2 bases, and 21 bases separated the two germline ends. The chain's CDR3 is CASSPLLWGRTQETQYF. CDR3 coding DNA: TGTGCCAGCAGCCCCCTTCTCTGGGGCAGAACACAAGAGACCCAGTACTTC.

This clonotype occurred a few times. The CDR3 nucleotides read TGTGCCAGCAGTCCCAGACTAAAAGCAGGGGGGCCTTGGGAGACCCAGTACTTC. Amino acid sequence: CASSPRLKAGGPWETQYF. The chain is built from TRBV12-3 or TRBV12-4 and TRBJ2-5; tentative D call: TRBD1 (7 bases). The CDR3 runs 18 residues. Deletions cut 5 bases from V and 5 bases from J, with 27 bases between.

V usage is TRBV11-2 and J usage is TRBJ2-5, with no clear D. Trimming took off 7 bases at V and 1 base at J, with 7 bases between the two ends. The CDR3 consists of 12 residues. CDR1 SGHAT and CDR2 FQNNGV come from the germline V gene. In DNA, the CDR3 is TGTGCCAGCACTGTGTCCCAAGAGACCCAGTACTTC. Its translation is CASTVSQETQYF. Full variable domain (missing parts from reference TRBV11-2 and TRBJ2-5): EAGVAQSPRYKIIEKRQSVAFWCNPISGHATLYWYQQILGQGPKLLIQFQNNGVVDDSQLPKDRFSAERLKGVDSTLKIQPAKLEDSAVYLCASTVSQETQYFGPGTRLLVL.

This clonotype was observed a handful of times. The chain combines TRBV11-1 with TRBJ1-5; a weak D match, TRBD1 (5 bases). CDR3 length equals 16 residues. CDR1 and CDR2 from the germline V gene are SGHAT and FQDESV (reference sequence). Deletions cut 5 bases from V and 2 bases from J, with 16 bases between. The CDR3 loop reads CASSPETASRNQPQHF. CDR3 coding DNA: TGTGCCAGCAGCCCCGAGACAGCCTCTCGCAATCAGCCCCAGCATTTT.

This clonotype came up many times. This chain links TRBV7-2 with TRBJ2-5; 12 bases fit TRBD2. The junction had 9 bases not matched to a gene; V was cut back by 5 bases and J by 5 bases. CDR1 is SGHTA, CDR2 FQGNSA, per germline. This CDR3 is built from 16 residues. As DNA, the CDR3 is TGTGCCAGCAGCCCCCCCAGGACTAGCGGGACTGAGACCCAGTACTTC. Translated: CASSPPRTSGTETQYF.

Comments on this clonotype: The junction departs from the called germline gene at one end, perhaps through a read error. The chain joins TRBV7-7 to TRBJ2-2; no firm D call. CDR1 and CDR2 from the germline V gene are SSHAT and FNYEAQ (reference sequence). The CDR3 spans 15 residues. The CDR3 reads CASSLDDTNTGELFF. Here the CDR3 DNA reads TGTGCTAGCAGCTTAGACGACACCAACACCGGGGAGCTGTTTTTT. Supplemented by reference TRBV7-7 and TRBJ2-2, the full variable domain reads GAGVSQSPRYKVTKRGQDVTLRCDPISSHATLYWYQQALGQGPEFLTYFNYEAQPDKSGLPSDRFSAERPEGSISTLTIQRTEQRDSAMYRCASSLDDTNTGELFFGEGSRLTVL.

The genes are TRBV20-1 and TRBJ2-7; 9 nucleotides agree with TRBD1. CDR1 is DFQATT, CDR2 SNEGSKA, per germline (reference sequence). The CDR3 runs to 13 residues. Trimming cost V 7 bases and J 0 bases; bases outside gene matches: 4. The CDR3 bases are TGCAGTGGCCTGGGACAGGGCTCCTACGAGCAGTACTTC. Translation gives CSGLGQGSYEQYF.

Many counts were recorded for this clonotype. A read error may be the cause here, since a much bigger clone is one base away. This chain links TRBV12-3 or TRBV12-4 with TRBJ1-1; D is uncertain. The CDR3 runs 13 residues. Trimming cost V 4 bases and J 11 bases, with 17 bases left between them. CDR3 in DNA: TGTGCCAGCAGTTCCGGGGAGCGGAGCGGCGCTTTCTTT. It translates to CASSSGERSGAFF.

This clonotype was recorded at least ten times. V gene TRBV12-3 or TRBV12-4 combines with J gene TRBJ2-7, with TRBD2 identical over 11 bases. The CDR3 extends over 15 amino acids. The J segment lost 0 bases and the V segment lost 6 bases, leaving 4 bases of the junction unmatched. The CDR3 nucleotides read TGTGCCAGCAGCAGACTAGCGGGGAGCTCCTACGAGCAGTACTTC. Residues: CASSRLAGSSYEQYF.

The genes are TRBV6-2 or TRBV6-3 and TRBJ2-7, with 8 positions matching TRBD2. Germline V lookup: CDR1 MNHEY, CDR2 SVGEGT. The CDR3 totals 16 residues. J gave up 5 bases and V 6 bases, and 15 bases lay outside the gene matches. CDR3 nucleotides: TGTGCCAGCAGATCCCTCCCTACGGGGGGGCCCGACGAGCAGTACTTC. Translation gives CASRSLPTGGPDEQYF.

This clonotype was observed at least ten times. This sequence joins TRBV4-1 and TRBJ2-7; D not certain. CDR3 length: 13 residues. V was trimmed by 1 base and J by 6 bases, leaving 10 bases between them. Germline V CDR1 and CDR2: MGHRA, YSYEKL. For the CDR3, the DNA is TGCGCCAGCAGCCAAGTCCTTAGAAGCGAGCAGTACTTC. As protein: CASSQVLRSEQYF.